Listed below are T cell receptor beta chains from one sample, sequenced in a study of human T cells and chemical hapten exposure. TCRdb re-called the RACE reads through MiXCR, storing one row per CDR3 protein. The data show 40,000 to 45,000 distinct CDR3 sequences, 8% to 9% seen once. Sequenced material: whole blood, taken in connection with sensitization to the hapten diphenylcyclopropenone (DPC). The receptors derive from a woman aged 40 to 50 with alopecia areata. Some clones in this sample may be carry-over from other donors' samples. Each CDR3 is given with its conserved first and last residue. D genes are given only for firm matches. Size is omitted from some rows. Given values are once, few, many or a class for expanded clones.

CDR3nt	CDR3aa	v_gene	j_gene	abundance	d_gene
TGTGCCAGCAGCTTGTATGGGGGTCCTGGGATTACACGCGGGGAGCTGTTTTTT	CASSLYGGPGITRGELFF	TRBV5-8	TRBJ2-2	many	NA
TGTGCCAGCAGTTACTCGACGAGCAATCAGCCCCAGCATTTT	CASSYSTSNQPQHF	TRBV6-2/TRBV6-3	TRBJ1-5	many	NA
TGTGCCAGCAGCCAAGGCGGGGGGGCAGATACGCAGTATTTT	CASSQGGGADTQYF	TRBV3-2	TRBJ2-3	many	NA
TGTGCCAGCAGTTCAACTCTGTCTAGGGGCACTGAAGCTTTCTTT	CASSSTLSRGTEAFF	TRBV27	TRBJ1-1	NA	NA
TGCGCCAGCAGCTTTAGCGGGGCGGGAGCCAAAAACATTCAGTACTTC	CASSFSGAGAKNIQYF	TRBV5-1	TRBJ2-4	NA	TRBD2
TGTGCCAGCTCACCGTATGCGGCCAACGTCCTGACTTTC	CASSPYAANVLTF	TRBV18	TRBJ2-6	NA	NA
TGTGCCATCAGTACCGGGACAGGGAGGATGAATGAGCAGTTCTTC	CAISTGTGRMNEQFF	TRBV10-3	TRBJ2-1	NA	TRBD1
TGCGCCTCCCGGGGAGCTGTCGGAAACACCATATATTTT	CASRGAVGNTIYF	TRBV5-1	TRBJ1-3	NA	NA
TGTGCCAGCAGGCAGGGTCTTGGCGAGCAGTACTTC	CASRQGLGEQYF	TRBV2	TRBJ2-7	many	NA
TGCAGCGTTGAAGAGGGATCCTACGAGCAGTACTTC	CSVEEGSYEQYF	TRBV29-1	TRBJ2-7	many	NA
TGTGCCAGCAGCCAAGTCCAAGGAGGGGGCTACGAGCAGTACTTC	CASSQVQGGGYEQYF	TRBV3-1	TRBJ2-7	many	NA
TGTGCCAGCAGCTCAGGACGTGGTGAGCAGTTCTTC	CASSSGRGEQFF	TRBV7-2	TRBJ2-1	many	NA
TGTGCCTGGAGTGTACTTAGGGAGGCTGAAGCTTTCTTT	CAWSVLREAEAFF	TRBV30	TRBJ1-1	many	NA
TGTGCCAGTGCTCCTGACCTAACGGGATCTCTTGAAGCTTTCTTT	CASAPDLTGSLEAFF	TRBV7-9	TRBJ1-1	many	NA